What follows is one T cell receptor beta chain and its context. Its specificity is unknown. The sample originates from a study of T cell responses to AZD1222 COVID-19 vaccine. General study points: Unmutated variant regions reportedly attract nearly half of all spike-specific TCRs. Most donors were white British, females outnumbered males, and clonal diversity was possibly underestimated. Researchers report vaccine-associated CD4 TCRs spanning spike, with dominance at 160-218 and 743-854.

The junction had 3 bases not matched to a gene; V was cut back by 3 bases and J by 1 base. CDR3 size: 14 residues. The germline V gene has CDR1 SGDLS and CDR2 YYNGEE. TCRdb's copy holds only in-frame clones and misses some; the assay was immunoSEQ multiplex PCR. The data contain around 54,000 clones, 70% to 90% of them singletons. The TCR was taken from an adult who received the AZD1222 COVID-19 vaccine. The V call is TRBV9, the J call TRBJ2-5, with 7 positions matching TRBD2. The sample was peripheral blood, taken 28 days after the second AZD1222 dose. The CDR3 region is CASSARLAQETQYF. The CDR3 bases are TGTGCCAGCAGCGCCCGACTAGCCCAAGAGACCCAGTACTTC.